The 23 T cell receptor beta chains below come from one sample, sequenced in a study of PD-L1 blockade in urothelial cancer. The protocol was immunoSEQ multiplex PCR, while the TCRdb copy is restricted to in-frame clones and leaves out a portion. The sample carries tens of thousands of clones, 88% recorded once. The time point here: peripheral blood 6 weeks after treatment start. Sample: PBMCs, taken around atezolizumab (anti-PD-L1) treatment. The receptors shown here come from a man aged 60 to 75 with urothelial cancer.

The chain combines TRBV5-1 with TRBJ1-1, with 10 bases that match TRBD1. The junction had 3 bases not matched to a gene; V was cut back by 2 bases and J by 8 bases. CDR3 length equals 13 residues. The germline CDR1 and CDR2 sequences are SGHRS and YFSETQ. CDR3 sequence (DNA): TGCGCCAGCAGCTTAAGACAGGGGGCCGAAGCTTTCTTT. This sequence encodes CASSLRQGAEAFF.

This sequence joins TRBV9 and TRBJ1-4; 8 bases are shared with TRBD1. Losses at the gene ends were 3 bases for V and 8 bases for J; bases not matched to a gene: 6. The V gene's germline CDR1 is SGDLS and CDR2 YYNGEE. The CDR3 is made up of 14 amino acids. This chain's CDR3 is CASSADRVGEKLFF. The DNA of the CDR3 is TGTGCCAGCAGCGCGGACAGGGTTGGAGAAAAACTGTTTTTT. Variable domain in full (rest from reference TRBV9 and TRBJ1-4): DSGVTQTPKHLITATGQRVTLRCSPRSGDLSVYWYQQSLDQGLQFLIQYYNGEERAKGNILERFSAQQFPDLHSELNLSSLELGDSALYFCASSADRVGEKLFFGSGTQLSVL.

This clone turned up a few times. V usage is TRBV15 and J usage is TRBJ2-2; D not certain. The CDR3 is made up of 15 amino acids. V was cut by 0 bases and J by 4 bases, with 9 bases left in between. Germline CDR1 reads LNHNV; CDR2 reads YYDKDF (reference sequence). This CDR3 is CATSRDTGFTGELFF. The CDR3 DNA sequence: TGTGCCACCAGCAGAGATACCGGGTTCACCGGGGAGCTGTTTTTT.

The chain has TRBV20-1 and TRBJ1-2, with 7 bases lining up with TRBD1. V shed 3 bases and J 6 bases; nucleotides not matched to a gene: 1. Germline V lookup: CDR1 DFQATT, CDR2 SNEGSKA (reference sequence). The CDR3 spans 11 residues. The CDR3 DNA reads TGCAGTGCTAGTGACAGGGATGGCTACACCTTC. It yields the protein CSASDRDGYTF.

This chain joins TRBV28 and TRBJ1-5; TRBD1 agrees at 7 bases. The CDR3 has 14 residues. In germline, CDR1 is MDHEN, CDR2 SYDVKM. Germline trimming cut 7 bases from V and 11 bases from J; bases unmatched to any gene: 14. The chain's CDR3 is CASTLDRPKPAQHF. Written as DNA, the CDR3 is TGTGCCAGCACCTTGGACAGGCCAAAACCAGCCCAGCATTTT.

The rearrangement links TRBV9 to TRBJ2-2, with D perhaps matching TRBD2 (6 bases). V was shortened by 4 bases and J by 5 bases, with 15 bases between the two germline ends. This CDR3 spans 15 amino acids. Germline-derived CDR1 and CDR2 are SGDLS and YYNGEE. CDR3 nucleotide sequence: TGTGCCAGCAGCCCAACGGGGGTACAGACCGGGGAGCTGTTTTTT. Protein: CASSPTGVQTGELFF.

This chain links TRBV7-8 with TRBJ1-5; D ambiguous. The germline CDR1 and CDR2 sequences are SGHVS and FQNEAQ. V gave up 2 bases and J gave up 3 bases, with 8 bases separating them. The CDR3 contains 14 residues. The CDR3 is CASSLIAYNQPQHF. As DNA, the CDR3 is TGTGCCAGCAGCTTAATAGCCTACAATCAGCCCCAGCATTTT.

This rearrangement joins TRBV30 to TRBJ2-5; 10 nucleotides align to TRBD2. From germline, CDR1 is GTSNPN and CDR2 SVGIG (reference sequence). V was pared by 5 bases and J by 4 bases, with 10 bases of the junction left unmatched. The CDR3 runs 15 residues. The CDR3 reads CAWVSGGAYLETQYF. In DNA, the CDR3 is TGTGCCTGGGTCAGCGGGGGGGCCTATTTAGAGACCCAGTACTTC. Drawing the rest from reference TRBV30 and TRBJ2-5, the complete variable domain is SQTIHQWPATLVQPVGSPLSLECTVEGTSNPNLYWYRQAAGRGLQLLFYSVGIGQISSEVPQNLSASRPQDRQFILSSKKLLLSDSGFYLCAWVSGGAYLETQYFGPGTRLLVL.

This chain uses TRBV4-1 with TRBJ1-2; TRBD1 aligns across 8 bases. The germline gives CDR1 MGHRA, CDR2 YSYEKL. The CDR3 extends over 17 amino acids. V dropped 0 bases and J dropped 5; count of bases not matched to a gene: 11. The CDR3 loop reads CASSQERTGTIGYGYTF. In nucleotides, the CDR3 is TGCGCCAGCAGCCAAGAGAGGACAGGGACTATCGGGTATGGCTACACCTTC.

The chain couples TRBV27 to TRBJ1-2, with 12 bases aligning to TRBD1. The length of the CDR3 is 15 residues. V was pared by 4 bases and J by 8 bases, with 8 bases of the junction left unmatched. The germline gives CDR1 MNHEY, CDR2 SMNVEV (reference sequence). The chain's CDR3 is CASSSMGQGAGGYTF. CDR3 bases: TGTGCCAGCAGTTCCATGGGACAGGGGGCAGGAGGCTACACCTTC.

V and J are TRBV2 and TRBJ1-1; the D is unclear. Per the germline V gene, CDR1 is SNHLY and CDR2 is FYNNEI. V lost 1 base to trimming and J lost 10 bases, with 7 bases between them. This CDR3 contains 11 residues. CDR3 bases: TGTGCCAGCAGTGAAGACGGAGTAGCTTTCTTT. It yields the protein CASSEDGVAFF.

The rearrangement joins TRBV5-1 to TRBJ2-7; D gene ambiguous. The V gene lost 1 base and the J gene lost 0 bases, with 11 bases spanning the gap. The CDR3 is 15 residues long. Germline-derived CDR1 and CDR2 are SGHRS and YFSETQ. The CDR3 spells CASSLPPGDSYEQYF. In DNA form, the CDR3 reads TGCGCCAGCAGCTTGCCTCCCGGAGACTCCTACGAGCAGTACTTC.

This clone was seen more than once but under ten times. The chain couples TRBV2 to TRBJ1-1; 10 nucleotides match TRBD1. CDR1 is SNHLY and CDR2 is FYNNEI in the germline V gene. Unmatched junction bases numbered 13, after V lost 8 bases and J lost 7 bases. This CDR3 region has 15 residues. CDR3 DNA: TGTGCCAGCCGAGTCAAACGGACAGGGGGGAATGAAGCTTTCTTT. Protein sequence: CASRVKRTGGNEAFF.

This sequence joins TRBV18 and TRBJ2-2; 7 bases align to TRBD1. The CDR3 has 15 residues. Germline V CDR1 and CDR2: KGHSH, LQKENI. The ends lost 2 bases at V and 5 bases at J; junction bases unmatched: 5. CDR3 nucleotides: TGTGCCAGCTCACCAGTCGAGGGGGCAACCGGGGAGCTGTTTTTT. Amino acids: CASSPVEGATGELFF.

To note about this clone: This clone may be a read error of a much larger clone one base away. The chain couples TRBV7-9 to TRBJ1-1; D gene uncertain. The CDR3 extends over 13 amino acids. Trimming shortened V by 2 bases and J by 1 base, and 5 bases separated the two germline ends. Germline V gene sequence: CDR1 SEHNR, CDR2 FQNEAQ (reference sequence). Here the CDR3 reads CASSLNTNTEAFF. The CDR3 DNA is TGTGCCAGCAGCTTAAACACGAACACTGAAGCTTTCTTT.

This clone occurred once. The J gene is TRBJ2-7, the V gene TRBV9; D unclear. V lost 2 bases and J lost 2, with 11 bases in between. From germline, CDR1 is SGDLS and CDR2 YYNGEE. This CDR3 has 14 residues. CDR3 region: CASSVVAVTYEQYF. The CDR3 coding sequence is TGTGCCAGCAGCGTGGTTGCAGTCACCTACGAGCAGTACTTC.

This clone was seen once. At one boundary the junction diverges from the germline segment, which might be a read error. V is TRBV28 and J is TRBJ1-2; D is undetermined. The CDR3 consists of 12 residues. CDR1 and CDR2 (germline): MDHEN, SYDVKM. CDR3: CASSFSGRGHTF. The CDR3 DNA follows: TGTGCCAGCAGTTTTTCGGGTCGTGGCCACACCTTC.

This chain joins TRBV11-3 and TRBJ2-3; a possible D gene is TRBD2 (6 bases). The V and J ends lost 6 bases and 0 bases respectively, with 10 bases between them. The CDR3 covers 14 residues. CDR1 SGHNT and CDR2 YENEEA come from the germline V gene. CDR3 in DNA: TGTGCCAGCAGTGGCGGGATTAGCACAGATACGCAGTATTTT. This gives the protein CASSGGISTDTQYF. The full variable domain, its missing parts supplied by reference TRBV11-3 and TRBJ2-3, is EAGVVQSPRYKIIEKKQPVAFWCNPISGHNTLYWYLQNLGQGPELLIRYENEEAVDDSQLPKDRFSAERLKGVDSTLKIQPAELGDSAVYLCASSGGISTDTQYFGPGTRLTVL.

Here the CDR3 reads CATSRDRSTEAFF. The CDR3 DNA reads as TGTGCCACCAGCAGAGATAGGAGCACTGAAGCTTTCTTT. This chain connects TRBV15 to TRBJ1-1; D uncertain. CDR3 size: 13 residues. CDR1 and CDR2 (germline): LNHNV, YYDKDF (reference sequence). V was shortened by 0 bases and J by 4 bases, with 6 bases between the two germline ends.

The chain employs TRBV10-3 and TRBJ2-3, with 7 bases matching TRBD2. The junction had 3 bases not matched to a gene; V was cut back by 0 bases and J by 6 bases. The CDR3 contains 14 residues. Germline V gene sequence: CDR1 ENHRY, CDR2 SYGVKD. The CDR3 DNA reads TGTGCCATCAGTGAGTCGGGAGGGGCGGATACGCAGTATTTT. This encodes CAISESGGADTQYF.

This rearrangement joins TRBV14 to TRBJ2-5, with D possibly TRBD2 on 6 matching bases. V gave up 7 bases and J gave up 5 bases, with 11 bases separating them. This CDR3 has 12 residues. Germline-derived CDR1 and CDR2 are SGHDN and FVKESK. The DNA for the CDR3 is TGTGCCAGCAACTCCGGAGGGGAGACCCAGTACTTC. Residues: CASNSGGETQYF.

The V call is TRBV7-9, the J call TRBJ1-1, with TRBD1 matching 7 bases. The CDR3 covers 15 residues. CDR1 is SEHNR and CDR2 is FQNEAQ in the germline V gene (reference sequence). With 3 bases clipped from V and 4 bases from J, the junction kept 8 bases outside the gene matches. The CDR3, as DNA: TGTGCCAGCAGCTTTGAAGGGGGCCGGAGCACTGAAGCTTTCTTT. Residues: CASSFEGGRSTEAFF.

The V call is TRBV9, the J call TRBJ2-1; 11 nucleotides line up with TRBD1. The ends lost 5 bases at V and 7 bases at J; junction bases unmatched: 5. The CDR3 length is 14 residues. CDR1 and CDR2 from the germline V gene are SGDLS and YYNGEE. The CDR3 loop reads CASSNRDRGNEQFF. CDR3 nucleotide sequence: TGTGCCAGCAGTAACCGGGACAGGGGGAATGAGCAGTTCTTC.